This T cell receptor (beta chain) was obtained from a study of CD8+CD57+ T cells in acquired aplastic anemia. Notes on the study in general: Comparison of patients with controls identified approximately 28 shared CD8+ CDR3 sequences. Simpson's diversity of CD8+ cells was not significantly different in patients compared with controls.

By flow cytometry, patients selected for sequencing had shown an expansion of CD8+CD57+ cells. The study sampled blood from patients who had received no therapy. For this clonotype: What it recognizes is unknown.

Using genomic DNA as the template, TCR beta VDJ and CDR3 profiling was carried out. TCRdb fed the reads into MiXCR, producing one record per CDR3 protein. The table lists roughly 150,000 distinct CDR3 sequences, more than 45% of them singletons. The V gene end was trimmed by 0 bases and the J gene end by 2 bases; junction bases not matched to a gene: 3. This CDR3 spans 15 amino acids. Germline-derived CDR1 and CDR2 are SQVTM and ANQGSEA. The chain combines TRBV29-1 with TRBJ2-7; 11 bases fit TRBD1. The receptor's source is a human donor with aplastic anemia. Input material: sorted CD4+, CD8+, or CD8+CD57+ T cells (not recorded which) from PBMCs. The CDR3 sequence is CSVEERDRGAYEQYF. The CDR3 DNA sequence: TGCAGCGTTGAAGAACGGGACAGGGGGGCCTACGAGCAGTACTTC.